The 10 T cell receptor beta chains presented below share a single source sample, sequenced in a study of response to subunit inactivated influenza vaccine. One entry per CDR3 protein results from TCRdb running MiXCR on the RT-PCR reads. The data hold more than 700,000 distinct CDR3 sequences, with 21% observed a single time. The sequences come from PBMCs from blood, collected 5 to 6 days after vaccination. The receptors originated from a man in his forties or fifties who received an inactivated influenza vaccine.

CDR3 coding DNA: TGCGCCAGCAGCCAAGGCGGAGACGGGAATGAAAAACTGTTTTTT. Amino acids: CASSQGGDGNEKLFF. The chain is built from TRBV4-1 and TRBJ1-4; unclear D gene. Trimming removed 1 base at V and 5 bases at J, with 11 bases between. Per the germline V gene, CDR1 is MGHRA and CDR2 is YSYEKL. The CDR3 has 15 amino acids.

This clonotype appeared many times. The chain joins TRBV29-1 to TRBJ1-6; D not certain. CDR3 length: 14 residues. With 7 bases removed from V and 0 bases from J, the gap between germline ends came to 10 bases. Germline values: CDR1 SQVTM, CDR2 ANQGSEA. CDR3 DNA: TGCAGCGGACCGGGCAGCTCCTATAATTCACCCCTCCACTTT. It translates to CSGPGSSYNSPLHF.

The chain combines TRBV20-1 with TRBJ1-5; D not resolved. This CDR3 comprises 16 residues. CDR1 is DFQATT and CDR2 is SNEGSKA in the germline V gene (reference sequence). V was pared by 0 bases and J by 4 bases, with 16 bases between. The CDR3, as DNA: TGCAGTGCTAGAGATCAGCAGACCTCGCCTAATCAGCCCCAGCATTTT. This encodes CSARDQQTSPNQPQHF.

This clonotype was seen a few times. For the CDR3, the DNA is TGTGCCAGCAGCCCATTTCGTTATAATTCACCCCTCCACTTT. It encodes CASSPFRYNSPLHF. The rearrangement uses TRBV21-1 and TRBJ1-6. TRBV21-1 is a listed pseudogene. The CDR3 has 14 residues.

The chain couples TRBV18 to TRBJ2-3, with no clear D. The CDR3 totals 14 residues. The V gene's germline CDR1 is KGHSH and CDR2 LQKENI. Trimming shortened V by 0 bases and J by 4 bases, and 8 bases separated the two germline ends. The DNA for the CDR3 is TGTGCCAGCTCACCACCTGCCTCCCCAGATACGCAGTATTTT. Translated: CASSPPASPDTQYF.

CDR3 in amino acids: CASSPAAEAGVMGGYTF. CDR3 DNA: TGTGCCAGCAGCCCCGCCGCCGAGGCAGGGGTAATGGGAGGCTACACCTTC. The chain couples TRBV5-6 to TRBJ1-2, with D possibly matching TRBD1 (6 bases). V shed 4 bases and J shed 8 bases, with 27 bases lying between them. The CDR3 loop spans 17 amino acids. CDR1 and CDR2 (germline): SGHDT, YYEEEE.

The rearrangement joins TRBV20-1 to TRBJ2-7, with 8 positions matching TRBD1. The V gene's germline CDR1 is DFQATT and CDR2 SNEGSKA (reference sequence). With V trimmed by 2 bases and J by 2 bases, 5 bases remained unmatched. This CDR3 has 14 residues. The CDR3 DNA sequence: TGCAGTGCTAGATCCTGGACAGGGACCTACGAGCAGTACTTC. Translating it yields CSARSWTGTYEQYF.

This clonotype was counted at least ten times. The chain recombines TRBV20-1 with TRBJ2-1; 9 bases map to TRBD2. Germline CDR1 DFQATT, CDR2 SNEGSKA (reference sequence). Trimming took 7 bases from V and 6 from J; bases not matched to a gene: 7. The CDR3 totals 13 residues. CDR3 sequence: CSVTSGDINEQFF. The CDR3 DNA sequence: TGCAGTGTGACTAGCGGTGACATCAATGAGCAGTTCTTC.

This clonotype was counted a few times. The rearrangement joins TRBV7-8 to TRBJ2-6, with a tentative D call TRBD1 (5 bases). The V end lost 10 bases, the J end lost 0 bases, and 10 bases lay between the germline ends. Germline V gene lookup returns CDR1 SGHVS and CDR2 FQNEAQ. The CDR3 consists of 14 residues. DNA of the CDR3: TGTGCCACCAAGGGGCTCTCTGGGGCCAACGTCCTGACTTTC. Protein product: CATKGLSGANVLTF.

This chain joins TRBV7-9 and TRBJ2-7, with a tentative D call TRBD2 (6 bases). V was shortened by 2 bases and J by 1 base, with 12 bases between the two germline ends. Per germline, CDR1 SEHNR and CDR2 FQNEAQ (reference sequence). This CDR3 contains 15 residues. In nucleotides, the CDR3 is TGTGCCAGCAGCTTATCCAGACTAGGTTCCTACGAGCAGTACTTC. It encodes CASSLSRLGSYEQYF.